Sequencing of this T cell receptor beta chain was carried out in a study of CD8+ T cells in alopecia areata. Study context: Once tofacitinib had been taken for 6 to 18 months, 6 months off drug followed. Study-wide findings and caveats: On tofacitinib, scalp clonality and expanded CD8+ clones among top 100 fell significantly.

Following RNA extraction, reverse transcription yielded cDNA that acted as the sequencing template. TCRdb's table, derived via immunoSEQ multiplex PCR, lists solely in-frame clones and lacks some. Of some 110,000 clones listed, 58% are singletons. The CDR3 spans 14 residues. The germline gives CDR1 GTSNPN, CDR2 SVGIG (reference sequence). Trimming took 5 bases from V and 5 from J, leaving 18 bases between them. Treatment noted: oral pan-JAK inhibitor, 5-10 mg twice daily. A note on this clone: As yet, its antigen is unknown.

This receptor was identified in a human donor with alopecia areata. The sequences come from CD8+ T cells sorted from blood, collected at week 4, from a patient treated with tofacitinib. The rearrangement uses TRBV30 and TRBJ1-2; tentative D call: TRBD1 (5 bases). This CDR3 reads CAWGRDSGPYGYTF. The CDR3 DNA sequence: TGTGCCTGGGGCCGGGACTCAGGCCCTTATGGCTACACCTTC.